The present T cell receptor (beta chain) was sequenced within a study of blood T cell repertoires in COVID-19. Study at large: COVID-19 samples collected from the United States, Italy and Spain covered acute and convalescent phases.

Per the original data handling: Amplification with reference gene primers provided the estimates of nucleated cell counts. Profiled with immunoSEQ multiplex PCR; TCRdb holds only in-frame clones, not every one. D and trimming were read from the DNA, whereas the V and J calls and clone size are those reported in that table. Of approximately 150,000 clones detected, almost 85% appear once; the ten largest clones hold more than 1.3%. The germline V gene encodes CDR1 SGHAT and CDR2 FQNNGV. This CDR3 is built from 14 residues. The V gene lost 1 base and the J gene lost 6 bases, with 13 bases spanning the gap.

The sequenced sample consisted of peripheral blood. The TCR comes from a man aged 60-69 years with acute or convalescent COVID-19. This chain links TRBV11-2 with TRBJ2-7, with D possibly matching TRBD2 (5 bases). The CDR3 spells CASSLGPTGGEQYF. The CDR3 nucleotides read TGTGCCAGCAGCTTAGGCCCTACCGGAGGCGAGCAGTACTTC.